One sample yielded the 24 T cell receptor beta chains listed below, sequenced in a study of PD-1 blockade in mismatch repair-deficient tumors. TCRdb's copy holds only in-frame clones and misses some; the assay was immunoSEQ multiplex PCR. The data show 120,000 or so clones, about 88% seen once. The material sequenced was peripheral blood, taken 44 weeks after starting pembrolizumab. The receptors derive from an adult with mismatch repair-deficient cancer.

This chain joins TRBV2 and TRBJ1-4; D remains unclear. The CDR3 loop spans 19 amino acids. V lost 4 bases, J lost 0 bases, and 21 bases lay in between. CDR1 is SNHLY, CDR2 FYNNEI, per germline. The CDR3 bases are TGTGCCAGCAGTGTCCCAACGTCGGGGTTTAAAGCAACTAATGAAAAACTGTTTTTT. The encoded protein is CASSVPTSGFKATNEKLFF.

The chain couples TRBV20-1 to TRBJ2-5, with D unresolved. The CDR3 spans 11 residues. CDR1 is DFQATT, CDR2 SNEGSKA, per germline (reference sequence). V was pared by 7 bases and J by 5 bases, with 11 bases between. The CDR3 DNA is TGCAGTGTTCACGCTACGGAGACCCAGTACTTC. It encodes CSVHATETQYF.

V gene TRBV6-7 combines with J gene TRBJ2-1, with 13 bases that match TRBD2. TRBV6-7 is known as an ORF, though its function is uncertain. V lost 2 bases, J lost 4 bases, and 5 bases stayed unmatched. This CDR3 contains 17 residues. CDR3 residues: CASSYRGTSGMYNEQFF. CDR3 sequence (DNA): TGTGCCAGCAGTTACCGCGGGACTAGCGGGATGTACAATGAGCAGTTCTTC.

V and J are TRBV10-3 and TRBJ1-2; the D gene is possibly TRBD1 (5 bases). Germline CDR1 reads ENHRY; CDR2 reads SYGVKD. Trimming took off 0 bases at V and 6 bases at J, with 14 bases between the two ends. CDR3 length: 15 amino acids. The CDR3 loop is CAISESREGYDGYTF. Written as DNA, the CDR3 is TGTGCCATCAGTGAGTCCAGGGAAGGATACGATGGCTACACCTTC.

V usage is TRBV30 and J usage is TRBJ1-5; D is uncertain. The V and J ends lost 2 bases and 1 base respectively, with 9 bases between them. The CDR3 spans 14 residues. Germline V gives CDR1 GTSNPN, CDR2 SVGIG (reference sequence). In nucleotides, the CDR3 is TGTGCCTGGAGTAAAGAGACGAGCAATCAGCCCCAGCATTTT. Translation: CAWSKETSNQPQHF.

This rearrangement joins TRBV11-3 to TRBJ2-2; TRBD2 matches at 12 bases. The germline CDR1 and CDR2 sequences are SGHNT and YENEEA. V shed 3 bases and J 0 bases; nucleotides not matched to a gene: 11. The CDR3 length is 20 residues. This CDR3 reads CASSLSPLAGGPANTGELFF. The CDR3 DNA follows: TGTGCCAGCAGCTTGAGCCCACTAGCGGGAGGCCCCGCGAACACCGGGGAGCTGTTTTTT.

In its sample, this clone was seen once. The chain employs TRBV5-6 and TRBJ1-1; 9 bases are a match to TRBD1. This CDR3 contains 13 residues. Germline V lookup: CDR1 SGHDT, CDR2 YYEEEE. With V trimmed by 4 bases and J by 11 bases, 9 bases remained unmatched. The CDR3 nucleotides are TGTGCCAGCAGCCACACAGGGGGCGAGTTGGCTTTCTTT. Its protein is CASSHTGGELAFF.

J is TRBJ2-3 and V is TRBV5-1; the match to TRBD2 covers 14 bases. CDR1 is SGHRS, CDR2 YFSETQ, per germline. There are 16 residues in the CDR3. With V trimmed by 4 bases and J by 4 bases, 5 bases remained unmatched. The CDR3 region is CASSGRLAGGPDTQYF. For the CDR3, the DNA is TGCGCCAGCAGCGGGCGACTAGCGGGAGGGCCAGATACGCAGTATTTT.

The chain joins TRBV28 to TRBJ2-5; 14 bases line up with TRBD2. The CDR3 is 18 amino acids. Looked up from germline, CDR1 is MDHEN and CDR2 is SYDVKM. Germline trimming cut 3 bases from V and 1 base from J; bases unmatched to any gene: 7. CDR3 in amino acids: CASSLTSGRGGPQETQYF. The CDR3 DNA sequence: TGTGCCAGCAGTTTGACTAGCGGGAGGGGGGGGCCCCAAGAGACCCAGTACTTC.

The chain couples TRBV2 to TRBJ1-5; 10 bases align to TRBD1. The CDR3 runs 14 residues. V was pared by 6 bases and J by 2 bases, with 1 base of the junction left unmatched. The V gene's germline CDR1 is SNHLY and CDR2 FYNNEI. CDR3 sequence (DNA): TGTGCCAGCAGGGGGACAGGGGGCAATCAGCCCCAGCATTTT. Protein sequence: CASRGTGGNQPQHF.

This clone was detected only once. The rearrangement links TRBV10-1 to TRBJ2-1, with TRBD2 matching 8 bases. The germline V gene encodes CDR1 WNHNN and CDR2 SYGVQD (reference sequence). The junction had 8 bases not matched to a gene; V was cut back by 4 bases and J by 3 bases. CDR3 length: 16 residues. In nucleotides, the CDR3 is TGCGCCAGCAGTGGCCATAGCGGGACGGACTACAATGAGCAGTTCTTC. Amino acids: CASSGHSGTDYNEQFF.

CDR3 sequence (DNA): TGTGCCAGCAGCTTAGAGTGGAACCCTTCAGGACAACTTCAAGAGACCCAGTACTTC. It codes for CASSLEWNPSGQLQETQYF. This chain uses TRBV11-2 with TRBJ2-5; D possibly corresponds to TRBD1 (5 bases). Germline V gene lookup returns CDR1 SGHAT and CDR2 FQNNGV. CDR3 size: 19 residues. The V and J ends lost 0 bases and 2 bases respectively, with 22 bases between them.

The chain uses TRBV15 and TRBJ2-7; TRBD2 matches at 13 bases. Trimming removed 3 bases from V and 3 bases from J; junction bases left unmatched: 11. Germline CDR1 and CDR2: LNHNV and YYDKDF (reference sequence). The CDR3 length is 18 residues. Here the CDR3 DNA reads TGTGCCACCAGCAGTATCAGACTAGCGGGAGGACGGGGCTACGAGCAGTACTTC. Protein: CATSSIRLAGGRGYEQYF.

This clone has more than one count but fewer than ten. The CDR3 nucleotides are TGTGCCTGGAAGCAGGGAGCAACTGGAAACACCATATATTTT. Translating it yields CAWKQGATGNTIYF. The genes are TRBV30 and TRBJ1-3; D perhaps matches TRBD1 (5 bases). This CDR3 has 14 residues. V gave up 4 bases and J gave up 2 bases, with 12 bases separating them. CDR1 GTSNPN and CDR2 SVGIG come from the germline V gene (reference sequence).

The V call is TRBV29-1, the J call TRBJ2-3, with 7 bases fitting TRBD2. The CDR3 length is 15 residues. The germline CDR1 and CDR2 sequences are SQVTM and ANQGSEA. J gave up 0 bases and V 4 bases, and 7 bases lay outside the gene matches. The CDR3 bases are TGCAGCGTTGCGGGGGAGGGATTAAGCACAGATACGCAGTATTTT. It specifies CSVAGEGLSTDTQYF.

This rearrangement joins TRBV28 to TRBJ1-1; no clear D. V was cut by 6 bases and J by 1 base, with 9 bases left in between. The CDR3 extends over 13 amino acids. Per the germline V gene, CDR1 is MDHEN and CDR2 is SYDVKM. As DNA, the CDR3 is TGTGCCAGCAGCGCCCCCGAGAACACTGAAGCTTTCTTT. It codes for CASSAPENTEAFF.

The chain has TRBV29-1 and TRBJ2-7; 13 bases are shared with TRBD2. The V gene end was trimmed by 5 bases and the J gene end by 4 bases; junction bases not matched to a gene: 11. CDR1 SQVTM and CDR2 ANQGSEA come from the germline V gene. CDR3 size: 16 residues. The CDR3 DNA follows: TGCAGCGTTTCCGGGACTAGCGGGGTTTCTTCTTACGAGCAGTACTTC. It yields the protein CSVSGTSGVSSYEQYF.

This chain uses TRBV27 with TRBJ2-1; 11 bases align to TRBD2. The V gene end was trimmed by 5 bases and the J gene end by 0 bases; junction bases not matched to a gene: 21. The CDR3 runs 22 residues. In germline, CDR1 is MNHEY, CDR2 SMNVEV (reference sequence). Written as DNA, the CDR3 is TGTGCCAGCAGTACCCAATCCGGGACTAGCGGATTCTTAGTGGGCTCCTACAATGAGCAGTTCTTC. Amino acids: CASSTQSGTSGFLVGSYNEQFF.

The rearrangement links TRBV6-5 to TRBJ2-1; TRBD1 agrees at 9 bases. The germline V gene has CDR1 MNHEY and CDR2 SVGAGI. The CDR3 covers 13 residues. Losses at the gene ends were 5 bases for V and 6 bases for J; bases not matched to a gene: 2. The DNA for the CDR3 is TGTGCCAGCAGTAGGACAGGGGTCAATGAGCAGTTCTTC. Translating gives CASSRTGVNEQFF.

The V call is TRBV5-1, the J call TRBJ2-1, with 8 positions matching TRBD2. Germline CDR1 SGHRS, CDR2 YFSETQ. CDR3 length equals 15 residues. Trimming removed 3 bases from V and 4 bases from J; junction bases left unmatched: 6. CDR3 sequence reads: CASSSTSVAYNEQFF. CDR3 DNA: TGCGCCAGCAGCTCGACTAGCGTGGCTTACAATGAGCAGTTCTTC.

This chain joins TRBV4-1 and TRBJ2-7; D ambiguous. The V gene lost 0 bases and the J gene lost 3 bases, with 15 bases spanning the gap. The CDR3 sequence is 16 residues long. Germline V lookup: CDR1 MGHRA, CDR2 YSYEKL. The CDR3 is CASSQEHARVLYEQYF. Here the CDR3 DNA reads TGCGCCAGCAGCCAAGAGCACGCGAGAGTCCTCTACGAGCAGTACTTC.

This clone was observed a few times. The CDR3 sequence: CARSCNSGAYEQYF. The CDR3 region has the DNA TGTGCCAGAAGCTGCAATTCGGGAGCCTACGAGCAGTACTTC. The chain links TRBV5-3 to TRBJ2-7; D is possibly TRBD2 (6 bases). TRBV5-3 counts as an open reading frame of uncertain function. The ends were cut back, 3 bases at V and 2 bases at J, with 12 bases in the middle. This CDR3 region has 14 residues.

In DNA form, the CDR3 reads TGTGCCAGCAGCTTGGAGTCTCTGGGGGCCTACTGGGGAAATGAGCAGTTCTTC. This encodes CASSLESLGAYWGNEQFF. The rearrangement links TRBV5-6 to TRBJ2-1, with D perhaps TRBD1 (6 bases). V dropped 0 bases and J dropped 7 bases, with 23 bases sitting between them. Germline V gives CDR1 SGHDT, CDR2 YYEEEE. CDR3 length: 18 residues.

This chain joins TRBV7-8 and TRBJ2-3; D may be TRBD1 (5 bases). V was cut by 5 bases and J by 6 bases, with 24 bases left in between. The CDR3 sequence is 17 residues long. Germline V gene data show CDR1 as SGHVS and CDR2 as FQNEAQ. The CDR3 is CASSPAKQGRGRDTQYF. The CDR3 DNA sequence: TGTGCCAGCAGCCCAGCCAAGCAGGGCCGAGGCCGGGATACGCAGTATTTT.